The 20 T cell receptor beta chains reported below all come from one sample, sequenced in a study of blood T cell repertoires in COVID-19. Produced via immunoSEQ multiplex PCR; TCRdb's table is partial and in-frame only. The profile shows under 300,000 clones, roughly 82% of them singletons. The sequenced material came from peripheral blood. Receptors originate from a man aged 80 or over with acute or convalescent COVID-19.

The genes are TRBV7-9 and TRBJ2-5; TRBD1 aligns across 8 bases. This CDR3 has 16 residues. Trimming at V came to 3 bases and at J to 1 base, leaving 7 bases not matched to a gene. Germline V lookup: CDR1 SEHNR, CDR2 FQNEAQ (reference sequence). The CDR3 DNA reads as TGTGCCAGCAGCTTGGGCACGACAGGGGCCCAAGAGACCCAGTACTTC. It encodes CASSLGTTGAQETQYF.

The genes are TRBV3-1 (or the pseudogene TRBV3-2) and TRBJ1-1, with 7 positions matching TRBD1. Germline V gene sequence: CDR1 LGHDT, CDR2 YNNKEL (reference sequence). Trimming removed 4 bases from V and 4 bases from J; junction bases left unmatched: 6. CDR3 length: 14 residues. CDR3 sequence reads: CASSPRTGLTEAFF. The CDR3 nucleotides read TGTGCCAGCAGCCCTCGGACAGGCCTCACTGAAGCTTTCTTT.

V and J are TRBV5-4 and TRBJ2-5; the D gene is possibly TRBD1 (5 bases). The V and J ends lost 6 bases and 4 bases respectively, with 13 bases between them. CDR3 length equals 13 residues. Germline loops: CDR1 SGHNT, CDR2 YYREEE (reference sequence). DNA of the CDR3: TGTGCCAGCAAAATAGTAGGGGTAGAGACCCAGTACTTC. Translating gives CASKIVGVETQYF.

This rearrangement joins TRBV4-2 to TRBJ2-1; D is uncertain. V was trimmed by 2 bases and J by 4 bases, leaving 3 bases between them. The CDR3 length is 12 residues. Germline V CDR1 and CDR2: LGHNA, YNFKEQ. The DNA of the CDR3 is TGTGCCAGCAGCCAACTATACAATGAGCAGTTCTTC. Protein product: CASSQLYNEQFF.

The rearrangement uses TRBV11-3 and TRBJ1-1; D might be TRBD1 (5 bases). CDR3 length: 13 residues. CDR1 is SGHNT, CDR2 YENEEA, per germline. Trimming shortened V by 5 bases and J by 1 base, and 8 bases separated the two germline ends. This CDR3 reads CASSPGGNTEAFF. The CDR3 DNA sequence: TGTGCCAGCAGCCCGGGGGGGAACACTGAAGCTTTCTTT.

The table lists this clone with a count of one. The CDR3, as DNA: TGTGCCAGCAGGAAGACAGGGGGCAGATCCTACGAGCAGTACTTC. This sequence encodes CASRKTGGRSYEQYF. The chain links TRBV28 to TRBJ2-7, with 10 bases lining up with TRBD1. The CDR3 length is 15 residues. Trimming at V came to 6 bases and at J to 1 base, leaving 6 bases not matched to a gene. The germline CDR1 and CDR2 sequences are MDHEN and SYDVKM.

Comment on this clone: This specimen includes other DNA sequences encoding the same CDR3. The V call is TRBV28, the J call TRBJ1-5, with no clear D. With 3 bases removed from V and 1 base from J, the gap between germline ends came to 7 bases. The germline gives CDR1 MDHEN, CDR2 SYDVKM. The length of the CDR3 is 14 residues. The DNA for the CDR3 is TGTGCCAGCAGTTTTTCGGGGAGCAATCAGCCCCAGCATTTT. This translates into CASSFSGSNQPQHF.

This clone was recorded only once. The chain joins TRBV7-9 to TRBJ2-1; the D gene is possibly TRBD2 (5 bases). V shed 5 bases and J shed 3 bases, with 14 bases lying between them. The length of the CDR3 is 15 residues. Germline V lookup: CDR1 SEHNR, CDR2 FQNEAQ (reference sequence). CDR3 protein: CASSPGGLLYNEQFF. In nucleotides, the CDR3 is TGTGCCAGCAGCCCAGGCGGACTGCTCTACAATGAGCAGTTCTTC.

The CDR3 DNA reads TGTGCCTTGAAGGCGGAGAAAAACTATGGCTACACCTTC. Translating it yields CALKAEKNYGYTF. This chain connects TRBV28 to TRBJ1-2; D not resolved. Trimming removed 11 bases at V and 2 bases at J, with 15 bases between. Germline assignment: CDR1 MDHEN and CDR2 SYDVKM. The CDR3 is 13 amino acids.

This chain links TRBV6-6 with TRBJ2-7; 10 nucleotides align to TRBD1. CDR1 is MNHNY and CDR2 is SVGAGI in the germline V gene (reference sequence). The J segment lost 2 bases and the V segment lost 4 bases, leaving 8 bases of the junction unmatched. There are 16 residues in the CDR3. The CDR3 nucleotides read TGTGCCAGCAGTTCCTCGGACAGGGGGGGAACCTACGAGCAGTACTTC. Protein product: CASSSSDRGGTYEQYF.

Written as DNA, the CDR3 is TGTGCCAGCAGGTTGACAACTACAGATACGCAGTATTTT. Amino acids: CASRLTTTDTQYF. The V gene is TRBV6-5, the J gene TRBJ2-3; unclear D gene. Germline values: CDR1 MNHEY, CDR2 SVGAGI. V gave up 6 bases and J gave up 3 bases, with 10 bases separating them. This CDR3 spans 13 amino acids.

V is TRBV7-8 and J is TRBJ2-1, with D tentatively TRBD1 (5 bases). Germline V gives CDR1 SGHVS, CDR2 FQNEAQ. V was cut by 5 bases and J by 8 bases, with 13 bases left in between. The CDR3 length is 13 residues. The CDR3 bases are TGTGCCAGCAGCCTTGGGGCAAATTATGAGCAGTTCTTC. Translated: CASSLGANYEQFF.

The genes are TRBV5-1 and TRBJ1-1; D perhaps matches TRBD1 (5 bases). Germline CDR1 SGHRS, CDR2 YFSETQ. V was pared by 1 base and J by 0 bases, with 13 bases between. The CDR3 sequence is 16 residues long. The DNA for the CDR3 is TGCGCCAGCAGCTTGCAGGGCCCCCCGCTGAACACTGAAGCTTTCTTT. As protein: CASSLQGPPLNTEAFF.

This clone was seen more than once but under ten times. The rearrangement uses TRBV15 and TRBJ1-1; unclear D gene. Germline V CDR1 and CDR2: LNHNV, YYDKDF (reference sequence). This CDR3 has 14 residues. Trimming shortened V by 4 bases and J by 1 base, and 10 bases separated the two germline ends. CDR3 DNA: TGTGCCACCAGCATCCCCGAGGGGAACACTGAAGCTTTCTTT. Protein sequence: CATSIPEGNTEAFF.

The rearrangement uses TRBV7-3 and TRBJ2-1; a possible D gene is TRBD2 (5 bases). The CDR3 extends over 13 amino acids. Trimming removed 8 bases at V and 2 bases at J, with 10 bases between. Germline assignment: CDR1 SGHTA and CDR2 FQGTGA. The CDR3 nucleotides read TGTGCCAGCGCCACTAGGCCCTACAATGAGCAGTTCTTC. This codes for CASATRPYNEQFF.

The V call is TRBV7-6, the J call TRBJ1-4; TRBD1 matches at 10 bases. CDR1 SGHVS and CDR2 FNYEAQ come from the germline V gene. CDR3 size: 17 residues. J was trimmed by 5 bases and V by 5 bases; bases with no gene match: 11. In DNA, the CDR3 is TGTGCCAGCAGCGGCACAGCCGGGGACAGGGGAAATGAAAAACTGTTTTTT. Amino acids: CASSGTAGDRGNEKLFF.

The gene calls are TRBV20-1 and TRBJ1-2, with 7 bases aligning to TRBD1. CDR1 DFQATT and CDR2 SNEGSKA come from the germline V gene (reference sequence). Losses at the gene ends were 3 bases for V and 0 bases for J; bases not matched to a gene: 4. The CDR3 spans 14 residues. This CDR3 is CSASRTGPNYGYTF. The CDR3 coding sequence is TGCAGTGCTAGTAGGACAGGCCCTAACTATGGCTACACCTTC.

V gene TRBV2 combines with J gene TRBJ1-1, with D unclear. Per germline, CDR1 SNHLY and CDR2 FYNNEI. Trimming removed 9 bases at V and 5 bases at J, with 19 bases between. The CDR3 totals 14 residues. Here the CDR3 reads CASLVSRGRTEAFF. The CDR3 coding sequence is TGTGCCAGTCTGGTGAGCCGGGGTCGGACTGAAGCTTTCTTT.

The rearrangement links TRBV6-5 to TRBJ1-1, with D tentatively TRBD1 (6 bases). Germline CDR1 reads MNHEY; CDR2 reads SVGAGI. This CDR3 contains 14 residues. Trimming removed 7 bases from V and 0 bases from J, with 12 bases in between. This chain's CDR3 is CASKLQGLNTEAFF. The CDR3 DNA reads TGTGCCAGCAAATTACAGGGTTTGAACACTGAAGCTTTCTTT.

The chain recombines TRBV6-5 with TRBJ1-5, with 7 bases identical to TRBD1. Germline V gene sequence: CDR1 MNHEY, CDR2 SVGAGI. The CDR3 has 15 residues. J gave up 2 bases and V 6 bases, and 7 bases lay outside the gene matches. DNA for the CDR3: TGTGCCAGCAGGTTGGGAAGGGGGCGCAATCAGCCCCAGCATTTT. Encoded protein: CASRLGRGRNQPQHF.